This T cell receptor beta chain was identified in a study of cytomegalovirus exposure and HLA in healthy donors. This table comes from immunoSEQ multiplex PCR, and its TCRdb copy is limited to in-frame clones, with some not included. This sample has approximately 150,000 clones, with approximately 86% found just once. This clone was detected only a few times. The sequencing sample was made of PBMCs. The receptor was isolated from a young man in good health and CMV-seropositive.

The CDR3 protein is CASSGTENTEAFF. CDR3 DNA sequence: TGTGCCAGCAGCGGGACAGAGAACACTGAAGCTTTCTTT. This chain joins TRBV6-1 and TRBJ1-1; TRBD1 aligns across 7 bases. The J segment lost 1 base and the V segment lost 6 bases, leaving 2 bases of the junction unmatched. From germline, CDR1 is MNHNS and CDR2 SASEGT. The CDR3 spans 13 residues.